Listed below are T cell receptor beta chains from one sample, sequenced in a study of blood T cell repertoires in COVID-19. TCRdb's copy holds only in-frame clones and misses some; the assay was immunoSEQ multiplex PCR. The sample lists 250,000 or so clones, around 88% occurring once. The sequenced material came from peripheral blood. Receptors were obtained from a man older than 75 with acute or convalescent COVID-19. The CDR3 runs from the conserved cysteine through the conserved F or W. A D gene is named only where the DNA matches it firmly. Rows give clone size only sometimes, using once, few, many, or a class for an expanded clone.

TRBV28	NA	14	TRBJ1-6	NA	CASGSGTEYSPLHF	TGTGCCAGCGGATCCGGGACTGAGTATTCACCCCTCCACTTT
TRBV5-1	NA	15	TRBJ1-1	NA	CASSPWGALNTEAFF	TGCGCCAGCAGCCCCTGGGGAGCGCTGAACACTGAAGCTTTCTTT
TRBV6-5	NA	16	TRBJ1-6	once	CASSYLRTQDNSPLHF	TGTGCCAGCAGTTACTTAAGGACACAAGATAATTCACCCCTCCACTTT
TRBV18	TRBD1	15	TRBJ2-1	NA	CASSLTSGTGDEQFF	TGTGCCAGCTCACTGACGTCCGGGACAGGAGATGAGCAGTTCTTC
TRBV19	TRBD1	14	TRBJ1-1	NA	CASSIRDRNTEAFF	TGTGCCAGTAGTATCCGGGACAGAAACACTGAAGCTTTCTTT
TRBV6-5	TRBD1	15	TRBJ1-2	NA	CASSYSGTVNYGYTF	TGTGCCAGCAGTTATTCCGGGACAGTTAACTATGGCTACACCTTC
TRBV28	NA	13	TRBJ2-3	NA	CASSFESPGTQYF	TGTGCCAGCAGTTTCGAGTCACCCGGTACGCAGTATTTT
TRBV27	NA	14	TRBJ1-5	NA	CASSLARGGQPQHF	TGTGCCAGCAGTTTAGCAAGGGGGGGTCAGCCCCAGCATTTT
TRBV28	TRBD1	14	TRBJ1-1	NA	CASSRDRVGTEAFF	TGTGCCAGCAGTAGGGACAGGGTCGGCACTGAAGCTTTCTTT
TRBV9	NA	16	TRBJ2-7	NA	CASSVSTGLSSYEQYF	TGTGCCAGCAGCGTATCAACGGGGTTGAGCTCCTACGAGCAGTACTTC
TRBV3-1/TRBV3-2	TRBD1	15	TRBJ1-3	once	CASSLRTGGGNTIYF	TGTGCCAGCAGCCTACGGACAGGGGGTGGAAACACCATATATTTT
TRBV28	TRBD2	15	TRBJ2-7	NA	CASSLSPRGGYEQYF	TGTGCCAGCAGTCTTTCCCCGCGGGGGGGGTACGAGCAGTACTTC
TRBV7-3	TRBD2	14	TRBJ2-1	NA	CASSFSGSDNEQFF	TGTGCCAGCAGCTTTAGCGGGAGTGACAATGAGCAGTTCTTC
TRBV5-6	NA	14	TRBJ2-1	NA	CASSLGAGYNEQFF	TGTGCCAGCAGCTTGGGCGCAGGGTACAATGAGCAGTTCTTC
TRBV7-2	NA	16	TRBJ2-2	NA	CASSLGSSPNTGELFF	TGTGCCAGCAGCTTAGGCTCTAGCCCGAACACCGGGGAGCTGTTTTTT
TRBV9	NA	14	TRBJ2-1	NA	CASTPGLLYNEQFF	TGTGCCAGCACCCCGGGACTCCTATACAATGAGCAGTTCTTC
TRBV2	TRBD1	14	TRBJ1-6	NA	CASNSRTGNSPLHF	TGTGCCAGCAATTCTAGGACAGGAAATTCACCCCTCCACTTT
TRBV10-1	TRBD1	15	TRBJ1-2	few	CASSVPGQGGNGYTF	TGCGCCAGCAGCGTACCGGGACAGGGGGGGAACGGCTACACCTTC
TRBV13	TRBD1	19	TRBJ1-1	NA	CASLSVATPRQGVLPEAFF	TGTGCCAGTTTATCGGTTGCAACTCCTAGACAGGGGGTTCTCCCTGAAGCTTTCTTT
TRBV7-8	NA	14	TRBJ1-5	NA	CASSLSDGNRPQHF	TGTGCCAGCAGCTTGTCGGACGGGAATCGGCCCCAGCATTTT
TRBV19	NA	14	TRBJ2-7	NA	CASSSPGELGEQYF	TGTGCCAGTAGTAGCCCCGGGGAGCTCGGCGAGCAGTACTTC
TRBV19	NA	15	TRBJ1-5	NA	CASSIQQGEGQPQHF	TGTGCCAGTAGTATTCAACAGGGTGAGGGGCAGCCCCAGCATTTT
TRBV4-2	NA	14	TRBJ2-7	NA	CASSQGGPAYEQYF	TGTGCCAGCAGCCAAGGAGGGCCCGCCTACGAGCAGTACTTC
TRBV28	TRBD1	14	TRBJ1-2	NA	CAADAGRGYYGYTF	TGTGCCGCGGACGCCGGCAGGGGGTACTATGGCTACACCTTC
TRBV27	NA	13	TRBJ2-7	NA	CASSLKTSYEQYF	TGTGCCAGCAGTTTGAAAACTAGTTACGAGCAGTACTTC
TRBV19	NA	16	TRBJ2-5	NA	CASSPNLRGHQETQYF	TGTGCCAGTAGTCCAAACCTCCGGGGACATCAAGAGACCCAGTACTTC
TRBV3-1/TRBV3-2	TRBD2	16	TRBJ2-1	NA	CASSLYTSGGWGEQFF	TGTGCCAGCAGCCTTTACACTAGCGGGGGCTGGGGTGAGCAGTTCTTC
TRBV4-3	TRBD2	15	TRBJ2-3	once	CASSLGLAESDTQYF	TGCGCCAGCAGCCTTGGACTAGCGGAGTCAGATACGCAGTATTTT
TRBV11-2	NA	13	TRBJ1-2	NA	CASSPELNYGYTF	TGTGCCAGCAGCCCCGAGCTAAACTATGGCTACACCTTC
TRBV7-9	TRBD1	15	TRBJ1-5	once	CASSLDETGNQPQHF	TGTGCCAGCAGCTTAGATGAGACAGGGAATCAGCCCCAGCATTTT
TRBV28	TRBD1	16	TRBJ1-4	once	CASSPGTVSTNEKLFF	TGTGCCAGCAGTCCCGGGACAGTTTCAACTAATGAAAAACTGTTTTTT
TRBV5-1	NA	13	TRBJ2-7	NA	CASSGSQGYEQYF	TGCGCCAGCAGCGGAAGCCAGGGTTACGAGCAGTACTTC
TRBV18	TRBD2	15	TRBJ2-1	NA	CASSPGLAGLYEQFF	TGTGCCAGCTCACCTGGACTAGCGGGACTGTATGAGCAGTTCTTC
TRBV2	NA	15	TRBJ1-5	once	CASSAGGGGNQPQHF	TGTGCCAGCAGTGCCGGTGGGGGCGGAAATCAGCCCCAGCATTTT
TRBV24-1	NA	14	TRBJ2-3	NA	CATSGGGSTDTQYF	TGTGCCACCAGTGGTGGGGGGAGCACAGATACGCAGTATTTT
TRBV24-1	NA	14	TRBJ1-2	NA	CATSETGTRYGYTF	TGTGCCACCAGTGAGACCGGGACACGATATGGCTACACCTTC
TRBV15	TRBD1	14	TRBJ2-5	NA	CATSRGQGGETQYF	TGTGCCACCAGCCGGGGACAGGGAGGAGAGACCCAGTACTTC
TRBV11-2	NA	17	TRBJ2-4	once	CASSLMTTTESKNIQYF	TGTGCCAGCAGCTTAATGACAACCACCGAATCCAAAAACATTCAGTACTTC
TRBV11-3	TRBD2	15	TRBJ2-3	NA	CASSLGLAATDTQYF	TGTGCCAGCAGCTTAGGTCTAGCGGCCACAGATACGCAGTATTTT
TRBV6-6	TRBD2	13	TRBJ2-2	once	CASSFGLAGELFF	TGTGCCAGCAGTTTTGGACTAGCCGGGGAGCTGTTTTTT
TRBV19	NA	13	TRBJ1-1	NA	CASSMRPNTEAFF	TGTGCCAGTAGTATGCGGCCGAACACTGAAGCTTTCTTT
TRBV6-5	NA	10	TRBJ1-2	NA	CASSEEGYTF	TGTGCCAGCAGCGAGGAGGGCTACACCTTC
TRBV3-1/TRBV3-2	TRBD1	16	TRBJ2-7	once	CASSLTQGALLYEQYF	TGTGCCAGCAGCCTAACACAGGGGGCGCTTCTCTACGAGCAGTACTTC
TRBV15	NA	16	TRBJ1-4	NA	CATRDEGRGPNEKLFF	TGTGCCACCAGAGACGAGGGGCGGGGACCTAATGAAAAACTGTTTTTT
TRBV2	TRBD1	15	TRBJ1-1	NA	CASSIPGQGPLQAFF	TGTGCCAGCAGCATTCCGGGACAGGGGCCGCTGCAAGCTTTCTTT
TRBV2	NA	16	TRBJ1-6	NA	CASSESLRLYNSPLHF	TGTGCCAGCAGTGAGTCGCTGAGGCTATATAATTCACCCCTCCACTTT
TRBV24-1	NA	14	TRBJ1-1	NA	CATRAPGGNTEAFF	TGTGCCACCAGGGCCCCCGGGGGAAACACTGAAGCTTTCTTT